This TCR beta chain originates from a study of blood T cell repertoires in COVID-19. Across the whole study: From T cells, B-cell-depleted T cells, or PBMCs came the material, which was cDNA or gDNA.

The CDR3 contains 12 residues. The V and J ends lost 2 bases and 5 bases respectively, with 10 bases between them. Germline CDR1 reads GTSNPN; CDR2 reads SVGIG (reference sequence). In the original analysis: Reference gene primer amplification in the assay estimated nucleated cell counts. Clones were read by immunoSEQ multiplex PCR, and TCRdb kept only the in-frame ones, dropping some. The DNA was the basis for D and trimming; V, J and clone size are from that table. The sample includes some 220,000 clones, 75% to 85% seen only once; the top ten take 1.3%. Seattle patients were enrolled during active infection and followed longitudinally.

The rearrangement uses TRBV30 and TRBJ2-7, with D tentatively TRBD1 (5 bases). The source is a woman between 25 and 40 years old with COVID-19, enrolled during active disease. The sample was peripheral blood. This CDR3 reads CAWSKRGNEQYF. CDR3 nucleotides: TGTGCCTGGAGTAAAAGGGGAAACGAGCAGTACTTC. Full variable domain (missing parts from reference TRBV30 and TRBJ2-7): SQTIHQWPATLVQPVGSPLSLECTVEGTSNPNLYWYRQAAGRGLQLLFYSVGIGQISSEVPQNLSASRPQDRQFILSSKKLLLSDSGFYLCAWSKRGNEQYFGPGTRLTVT.